The 18 T cell receptor beta chains reported below all come from one sample, sequenced in a study of beta chain features in type 1 diabetes. Study observations and caveats: In all four CD4+ subsets, TCRB CDR3 length was significantly, moderately reduced in type 1 diabetes.

The study reverse transcribed the entire isolated RNA, so it sequenced expressed TCRB transcripts. TCRdb's copy holds only in-frame clones and misses some; the assay was immunoSEQ multiplex PCR. The sample consists of 150,000 to 190,000 clones, under 13% of them appearing once. The antigens of these receptors remain unknown. The sequenced sample consisted of central memory CD4+ T cells from blood. All receptors derive from a man under 40 with type 1 diabetes.

The DNA for the CDR3 is TGTGCCAGCAGTCAAGACAGGGAGAGGGAGCTGTTTTTT. Protein product: CASSQDRERELFF. The V and J genes are TRBV2 and TRBJ2-2; 7 bases line up with TRBD1. With V trimmed by 5 bases and J by 9 bases, 6 bases remained unmatched. The V gene's germline CDR1 is SNHLY and CDR2 FYNNEI. The CDR3 is 13 amino acids.

This clone was detected a few times. The chain has TRBV25-1 and TRBJ2-1, with TRBD2 matching 7 bases. This CDR3 is 15 amino acids long. Germline CDR1 is MGHDK and CDR2 is SYGVNS. V shed 0 bases, J shed 3 bases, and the junction held 2 bases outside the gene matches. Written as DNA, the CDR3 is TGTGCCAGCAGTGAATACGCGGGGGACTACAATGAGCAGTTCTTC. It specifies CASSEYAGDYNEQFF.

The chain uses TRBV30 and TRBJ2-1; 7 bases fit TRBD1. Losses at the gene ends were 5 bases for V and 4 bases for J; bases not matched to a gene: 2. Per germline, CDR1 GTSNPN and CDR2 SVGIG (reference sequence). CDR3 length: 12 residues. CDR3 in DNA: TGTGCCTGGGGGACAGTTTACAATGAGCAGTTCTTC. It specifies CAWGTVYNEQFF.

By share, this clone counts as medium-sized. The chain combines TRBV25-1 with TRBJ2-2; 8 positions match TRBD2. Germline trimming cut 8 bases from V and 7 bases from J; bases unmatched to any gene: 12. The germline V gene has CDR1 MGHDK and CDR2 SYGVNS. The CDR3 loop spans 15 amino acids. CDR3 loop: CASGRGGGNIGELFF. For the CDR3, the DNA is TGTGCCAGCGGCCGGGGGGGAGGGAATATCGGGGAGCTGTTTTTT.

The chain links TRBV25-1 to TRBJ1-1, with TRBD1 identical over 8 bases. The CDR3 extends over 14 amino acids. In germline, CDR1 is MGHDK, CDR2 SYGVNS. Trimming at V came to 6 bases and at J to 5 bases, leaving 8 bases not matched to a gene. CDR3 bases: TGTGCCAGCAGACATGGACAGGGTGGTACTGAAGCTTTCTTT. It yields the protein CASRHGQGGTEAFF.

The chain combines TRBV5-4 with TRBJ2-3, with D hard to call. The CDR3 is 14 amino acids. The germline V gene has CDR1 SGHNT and CDR2 YYREEE (reference sequence). V shed 1 base and J shed 6 bases, with 12 bases lying between them. The CDR3 DNA sequence: TGTGCCAGCAGCTTGAAGGATAGCTCTGATACGCAGTATTTT. Its translation: CASSLKDSSDTQYF.

This clone turned up a few times. The rearrangement links TRBV7-2 to TRBJ2-2, with D possibly being TRBD1 (7 bases). The length of the CDR3 is 13 residues. Trimming cost V 5 bases and J 7 bases, with 11 bases left between them. Germline-derived CDR1 and CDR2 are SGHTA and FQGNSA. The CDR3: CASSNRGGGELFF. The CDR3 coding sequence is TGTGCCAGCAGCAACAGGGGAGGCGGGGAGCTGTTTTTT.

This clone was seen a few times. The gene calls are TRBV4-2 and TRBJ2-1, with 7 bases matching TRBD1. The CDR3 is 15 residues long. Per the germline V gene, CDR1 is LGHNA and CDR2 is YNFKEQ. V dropped 0 bases and J dropped 9; count of bases not matched to a gene: 8. CDR3 coding DNA: TGTGCCAGCAGCCAAGAGGACAGGCAATCCCGTGAGCAGTTCTTC. It translates to CASSQEDRQSREQFF.

This clone has only a few counts. This chain connects TRBV7-2 to TRBJ2-5; 7 bases fit TRBD1. From germline, CDR1 is SGHTA and CDR2 FQGNSA. CDR3 length: 14 residues. Trimming took 4 bases from V and 5 from J; bases not matched to a gene: 7. The CDR3 coding sequence is TGTGCCAGCAGCTATAACAGGGGCGAGGAGACCCAGTACTTC. Translation: CASSYNRGEETQYF.

The gene calls are TRBV18 and TRBJ2-7; 8 nucleotides agree with TRBD2. This CDR3 contains 14 residues. Trimming cost V 5 bases and J 5 bases; bases outside gene matches: 8. Germline V gives CDR1 KGHSH, CDR2 LQKENI. The CDR3 loop reads CASSMRGDSDEQYF. CDR3 sequence (DNA): TGTGCCAGCTCAATGCGGGGGGATTCCGACGAGCAGTACTTC.

This clone has a handful of counts. The chain has TRBV2 and TRBJ2-7; 9 bases fit TRBD1. J was trimmed by 3 bases and V by 3 bases; bases with no gene match: 6. This CDR3 spans 15 amino acids. Per the germline V gene, CDR1 is SNHLY and CDR2 is FYNNEI. In DNA form, the CDR3 reads TGTGCCAGCAGTGATCGGGACAGGGCCTTCTACGAGCAGTACTTC. It translates to CASSDRDRAFYEQYF.

This clone showed up just a few times. The genes are TRBV5-1 and TRBJ2-5, with D maybe TRBD1 (7 bases). Germline values: CDR1 SGHRS, CDR2 YFSETQ. CDR3 length: 13 amino acids. Trimming stripped 2 bases from V and 5 bases from J, with 10 bases between. In DNA, the CDR3 is TGCGCCAGCAGCTTACAGGGGACTGAGACCCAGTACTTC. Translation: CASSLQGTETQYF. The full variable domain, with the rest looked up from reference TRBV5-1 and TRBJ2-5, is KAGVTQTPRYLIKTRGQQVTLSCSPISGHRSVSWYQQTPGQGLQFLFEYFSETQRNKGNFPGRFSGRQFSNSRSEMNVSTLELGDSALYLCASSLQGTETQYFGPGTRLLVL.

The chain employs TRBV5-1 and TRBJ2-7, with 11 bases aligning to TRBD2. The ends lost 4 bases at V and 0 bases at J; junction bases unmatched: 6. The CDR3 runs 16 residues. Germline lookup yields CDR1 SGHRS and CDR2 YFSETQ. CDR3 sequence (DNA): TGCGCCAGCAGCGCCCGACTAGCGGGAAGCTCCTACGAGCAGTACTTC. Translated, it gives CASSARLAGSSYEQYF. The whole variable domain, filled in from reference TRBV5-1 and TRBJ2-7, reads KAGVTQTPRYLIKTRGQQVTLSCSPISGHRSVSWYQQTPGQGLQFLFEYFSETQRNKGNFPGRFSGRQFSNSRSEMNVSTLELGDSALYLCASSARLAGSSYEQYFGPGTRLTVT.

The rearrangement uses TRBV7-3 and TRBJ1-1, with 9 bases identical to TRBD1. There are 12 residues in the CDR3. CDR1 SGHTA and CDR2 FQGTGA come from the germline V gene. Germline trimming cut 5 bases from V and 8 bases from J; bases unmatched to any gene: 3. The CDR3 is CASSPGQGEAFF. The CDR3, as DNA: TGTGCCAGCAGCCCGGGACAGGGAGAAGCTTTCTTT.

The V and J genes are TRBV5-4 and TRBJ2-2; perhaps TRBD2 as D (6 bases). The CDR3 has 17 amino acids. CDR1 is SGHNT and CDR2 is YYREEE in the germline V gene (reference sequence). The V gene lost 2 bases and the J gene lost 5 bases, with 19 bases spanning the gap. As DNA, the CDR3 is TGTGCCAGCAGCTTTTCAGACGGGAGCCTAGGGACCGGGGAGCTGTTTTTT. Protein product: CASSFSDGSLGTGELFF.

The chain recombines TRBV18 with TRBJ2-1; 11 bases align to TRBD2. V lost 5 bases, J lost 5 bases, and 5 bases stayed unmatched. Germline loops: CDR1 KGHSH, CDR2 LQKENI. The CDR3 runs 15 residues. CDR3 sequence: CASSSLAGGDNEQFF. CDR3 nucleotides: TGTGCCAGCTCATCGCTAGCGGGAGGAGACAATGAGCAGTTCTTC.

This clone was counted only a few times. The chain employs TRBV2 and TRBJ2-1; the D is unclear. The CDR3 totals 13 residues. The V end lost 5 bases, the J end lost 4 bases, and 9 bases lay between the germline ends. The germline gives CDR1 SNHLY, CDR2 FYNNEI. The CDR3 DNA follows: TGTGCCAGCAGTCGACAAACTTACAATGAGCAGTTCTTC. Protein: CASSRQTYNEQFF. The full variable domain, in which reference TRBV2 and TRBJ2-1 provide the parts outside the CDR3, is EPEVTQTPSHQVTQMGQEVILRCVPISNHLYFYWYRQILGQKVEFLVSFYNNEISEKSEIFDDQFSVERPDGSNFTLKIRSTKLEDSAMYFCASSRQTYNEQFFGPGTRLTVL.

This clone was observed a handful of times. The chain has TRBV14 and TRBJ1-4; D possibly corresponds to TRBD1 (5 bases). The germline V gene has CDR1 SGHDN and CDR2 FVKESK. The CDR3 contains 16 residues. Trimming pared 4 bases from V and 3 bases from J, leaving 15 bases between. In DNA form, the CDR3 reads TGTGCCAGCAGCCCCCGTCGCCCGGGGGCTAATGAAAAACTGTTTTTT. This codes for CASSPRRPGANEKLFF.